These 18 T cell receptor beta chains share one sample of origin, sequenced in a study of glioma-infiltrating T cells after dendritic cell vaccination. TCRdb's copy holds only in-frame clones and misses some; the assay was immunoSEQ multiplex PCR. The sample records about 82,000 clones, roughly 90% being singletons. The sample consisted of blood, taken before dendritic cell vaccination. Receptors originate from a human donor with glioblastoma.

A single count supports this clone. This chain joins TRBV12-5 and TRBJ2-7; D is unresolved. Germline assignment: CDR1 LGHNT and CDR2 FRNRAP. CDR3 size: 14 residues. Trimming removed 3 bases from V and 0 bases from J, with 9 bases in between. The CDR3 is CASGLEVGSYEQYF. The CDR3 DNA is TGTGCTAGTGGTTTAGAGGTAGGCTCCTACGAGCAGTACTTC. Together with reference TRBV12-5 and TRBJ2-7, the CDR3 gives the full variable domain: DARVTQTPRHKVTEMGQEVTMRCQPILGHNTVFWYRQTMMQGLELLAYFRNRAPLDDSGMPKDRFSAEMPDATLATLKIQPSEPRDSAVYFCASGLEVGSYEQYFGPGTRLTVT.

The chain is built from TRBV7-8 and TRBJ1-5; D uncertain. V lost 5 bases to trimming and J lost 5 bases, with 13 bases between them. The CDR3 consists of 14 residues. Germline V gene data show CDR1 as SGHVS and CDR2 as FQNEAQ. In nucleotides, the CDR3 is TGTGCCAGCAGCCGTTCGGGTAGTTATCAGCCCCAGCATTTT. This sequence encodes CASSRSGSYQPQHF.

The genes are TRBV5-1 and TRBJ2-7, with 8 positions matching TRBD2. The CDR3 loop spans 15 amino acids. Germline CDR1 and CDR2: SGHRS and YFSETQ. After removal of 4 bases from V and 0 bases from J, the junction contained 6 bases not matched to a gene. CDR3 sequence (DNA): TGCGCCAGCAGCCCTTTAGCGGGGAGCTCCTACGAGCAGTACTTC. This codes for CASSPLAGSSYEQYF.

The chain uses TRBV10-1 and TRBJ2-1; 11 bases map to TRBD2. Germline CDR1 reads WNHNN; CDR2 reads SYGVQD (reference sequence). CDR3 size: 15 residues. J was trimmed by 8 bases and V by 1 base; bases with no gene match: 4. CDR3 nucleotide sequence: TGCGCCAGCAGTGAGTTAGCGGGGGGGATTGATGAGCAGTTCTTC. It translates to CASSELAGGIDEQFF.

CDR3: CASSARDSSGYGYTF. In DNA, the CDR3 is TGTGCCAGCAGCGCCCGGGACAGTAGCGGCTATGGCTACACCTTC. V is TRBV7-8 and J is TRBJ1-2; 7 bases map to TRBD1. This CDR3 is built from 15 residues. Germline V CDR1 and CDR2: SGHVS, FQNEAQ. V shed 5 bases and J 4 bases; nucleotides not matched to a gene: 10. Looking up the rest from reference TRBV7-8 and TRBJ1-2 gives the full variable domain: GAGVSQSPRYKVAKRGQDVALRCDPISGHVSLFWYQQALGQGPEFLTYFQNEAQLDKSGLPSDRFFAERPEGSVSTLKIQRTQQEDSAVYLCASSARDSSGYGYTFGSGTRLTVV.

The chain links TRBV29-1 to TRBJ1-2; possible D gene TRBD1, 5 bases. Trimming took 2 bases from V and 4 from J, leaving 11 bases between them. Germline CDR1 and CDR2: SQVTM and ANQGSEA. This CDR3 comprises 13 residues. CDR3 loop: CSVEPRGSYGYTF. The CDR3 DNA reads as TGCAGCGTTGAACCTCGGGGGAGCTATGGCTACACCTTC. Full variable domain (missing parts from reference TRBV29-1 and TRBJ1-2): SAVISQKPSRDICQRGTSLTIQCQVDSQVTMMFWYRQQPGQSLTLIATANQGSEATYESGFVIDKFPISRPNLTFSTLTVSNMSPEDSSIYLCSVEPRGSYGYTFGSGTRLTVV.

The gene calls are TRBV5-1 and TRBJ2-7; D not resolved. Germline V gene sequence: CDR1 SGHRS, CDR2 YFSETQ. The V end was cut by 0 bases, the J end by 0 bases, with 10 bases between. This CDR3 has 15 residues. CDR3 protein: CASSLGLYSSYEQYF. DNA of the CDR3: TGCGCCAGCAGCTTGGGTTTATACAGCTCCTACGAGCAGTACTTC.

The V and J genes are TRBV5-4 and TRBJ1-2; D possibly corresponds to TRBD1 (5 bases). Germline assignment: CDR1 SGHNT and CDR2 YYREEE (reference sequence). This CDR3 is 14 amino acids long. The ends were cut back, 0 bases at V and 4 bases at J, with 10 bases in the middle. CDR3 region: CASSLDRQTYGYTF. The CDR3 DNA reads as TGTGCCAGCAGCTTGGACAGGCAAACCTATGGCTACACCTTC.

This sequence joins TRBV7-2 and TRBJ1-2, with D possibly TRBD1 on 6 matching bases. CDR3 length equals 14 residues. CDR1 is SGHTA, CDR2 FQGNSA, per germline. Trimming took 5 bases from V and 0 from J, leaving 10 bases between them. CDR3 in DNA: TGTGCCAGCAGCCTCGGGACAACTAACTATGGCTACACCTTC. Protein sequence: CASSLGTTNYGYTF.

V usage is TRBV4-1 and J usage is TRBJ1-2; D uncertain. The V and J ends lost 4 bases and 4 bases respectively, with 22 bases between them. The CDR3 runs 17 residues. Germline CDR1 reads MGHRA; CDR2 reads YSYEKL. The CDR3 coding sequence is TGCGCCAGCAGCCTAACCGCCGGACCTCAAGGAGGCTATGGCTACACCTTC. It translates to CASSLTAGPQGGYGYTF.

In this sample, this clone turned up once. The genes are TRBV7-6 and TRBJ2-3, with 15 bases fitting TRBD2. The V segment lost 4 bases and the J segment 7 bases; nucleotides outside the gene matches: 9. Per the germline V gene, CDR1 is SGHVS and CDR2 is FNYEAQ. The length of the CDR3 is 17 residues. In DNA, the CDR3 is TGTGCCAGCAGCTCGAGCGGACTAGCGGGGGGGCCGAATACGCAGTATTTT. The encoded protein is CASSSSGLAGGPNTQYF.

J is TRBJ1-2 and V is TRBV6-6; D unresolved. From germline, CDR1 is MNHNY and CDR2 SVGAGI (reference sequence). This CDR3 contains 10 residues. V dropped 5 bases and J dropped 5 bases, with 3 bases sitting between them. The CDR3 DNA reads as TGTGCCAGCAGTCAATATGGCTACACCTTC. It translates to CASSQYGYTF.

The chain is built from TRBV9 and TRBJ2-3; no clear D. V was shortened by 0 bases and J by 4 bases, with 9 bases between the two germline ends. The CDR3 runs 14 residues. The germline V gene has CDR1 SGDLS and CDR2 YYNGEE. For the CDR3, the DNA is TGTGCCAGCAGCGTAGCCCCCCGCGCAGATACGCAGTATTTT. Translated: CASSVAPRADTQYF.

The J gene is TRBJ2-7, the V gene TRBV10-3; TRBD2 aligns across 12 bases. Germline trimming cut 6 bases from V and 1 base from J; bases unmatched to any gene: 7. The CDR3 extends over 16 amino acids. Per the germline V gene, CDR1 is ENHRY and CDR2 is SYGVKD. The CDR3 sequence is CAIRSTSGGSSYEQYF. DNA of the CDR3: TGTGCCATCAGATCGACTAGCGGGGGATCTTCCTACGAGCAGTACTTC.

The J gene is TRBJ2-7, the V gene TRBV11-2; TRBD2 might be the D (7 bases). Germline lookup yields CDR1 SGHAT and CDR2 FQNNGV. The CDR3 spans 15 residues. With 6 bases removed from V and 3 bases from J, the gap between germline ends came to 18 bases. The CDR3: CASRGGGMGVYEQYF. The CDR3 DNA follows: TGTGCCAGCAGGGGAGGGGGAATGGGCGTCTACGAGCAGTACTTC.

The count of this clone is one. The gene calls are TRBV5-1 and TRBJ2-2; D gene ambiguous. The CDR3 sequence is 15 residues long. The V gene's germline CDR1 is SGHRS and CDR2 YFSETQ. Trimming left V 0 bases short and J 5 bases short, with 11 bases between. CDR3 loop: CASSLAARTTGELFF. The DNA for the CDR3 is TGCGCCAGCAGCTTGGCCGCCAGAACGACCGGGGAGCTGTTTTTT. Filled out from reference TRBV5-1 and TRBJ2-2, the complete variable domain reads KAGVTQTPRYLIKTRGQQVTLSCSPISGHRSVSWYQQTPGQGLQFLFEYFSETQRNKGNFPGRFSGRQFSNSRSEMNVSTLELGDSALYLCASSLAARTTGELFFGEGSRLTVL.

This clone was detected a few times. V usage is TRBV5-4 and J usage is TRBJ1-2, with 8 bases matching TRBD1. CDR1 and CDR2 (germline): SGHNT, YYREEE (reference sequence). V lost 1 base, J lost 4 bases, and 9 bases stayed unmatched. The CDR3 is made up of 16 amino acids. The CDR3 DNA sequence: TGTGCCAGCAGCTTGTTGGGCAGGGGGCGCGTCTATGGCTACACCTTC. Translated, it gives CASSLLGRGRVYGYTF.

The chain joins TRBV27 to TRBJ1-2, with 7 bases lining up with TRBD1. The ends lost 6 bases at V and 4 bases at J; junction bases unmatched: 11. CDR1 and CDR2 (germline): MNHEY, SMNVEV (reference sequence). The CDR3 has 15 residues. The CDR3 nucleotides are TGTGCCAGCAGGCCCACCGGGACAGACTTCTATGGCTACACCTTC. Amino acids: CASRPTGTDFYGYTF.